Listed below are T cell receptor beta chains from one sample, sequenced in a study of blood T cells in healthy people across ages. TCRdb re-analysed the 5' RACE reads in MiXCR, keeping a single row per CDR3 protein. Of approximately 800,000 distinct CDR3 sequences in the sample, about 26% were seen once. These data were likewise used in another study, on T cells of mothers and their children.

The sequencing input was blood. These receptors were collected from a boy aged 5-17 years in good health. Both conserved end residues are part of each CDR3. A D gene is named only where the DNA matches it firmly. Rows may omit the clone size; those that give it use once, few, many or a size class.

j_call,clone_size,v_call,d_call,cdr3_aa,cdr3_nt
TRBJ2-5,-,TRBV11-2,-,CASSPPGGAEETQYF,TGTGCCAGCAGCCCCCCTGGGGGCGCCGAAGAGACCCAGTACTTC
TRBJ2-7,-,TRBV21-1,-,CASSKDVDSKSSYEQYF,TGTGCCAGCAGCAAAGACGTGGACAGCAAGAGCTCCTACGAGCAGTACTTC
TRBJ2-5,-,TRBV28,TRBD1,CASSLGQGYETQYF,TGTGCCAGCAGCCTCGGACAGGGGTACGAGACCCAGTACTTC
TRBJ1-4,-,TRBV7-9,-,CASSLLGANEKLFF,TGTGCCAGCAGCTTATTGGGGGCTAATGAAAAACTGTTTTTT
TRBJ2-3,few,TRBV6-1,-,CASRFWIGGTDTQYF,TGTGCCAGCCGTTTCTGGATTGGCGGCACAGATACGCAGTATTTT
TRBJ2-7,-,TRBV10-3,TRBD2,CAISTSGESSYEQYF,TGTGCCATCAGTACTAGCGGGGAGAGCTCCTACGAGCAGTACTTC
TRBJ2-2,few,TRBV6-5,-,CASSYSRGVNTGELFF,TGTGCCAGCAGTTACTCGAGAGGGGTGAACACCGGGGAGCTGTTTTTT
TRBJ1-4,few,TRBV20-1,-,CSASSQAATNEKLFF,TGCAGTGCTAGCAGTCAGGCGGCAACTAATGAAAAACTGTTTTTT
TRBJ2-3,few,TRBV7-6,TRBD2,CASSYLAGGQLPDTQYF,TGTGCCAGCAGCTACCTAGCGGGAGGGCAGCTCCCAGATACGCAGTATTTT
TRBJ2-2,-,TRBV12-3/TRBV12-4,TRBD2,CASRSSGAGSTGELFF,TGTGCCAGCAGGAGTAGCGGGGCAGGATCCACCGGGGAGCTGTTTTTT
TRBJ2-7,few,TRBV19,-,CASSSVGGPYEQYF,TGTGCCAGTAGTAGTGTCGGGGGGCCCTACGAGCAGTACTTC
TRBJ1-4,few,TRBV19,-,CASTPGRVTGEKLFF,TGTGCCAGTACCCCGGGAAGGGTTACGGGAGAAAAACTGTTTTTT
TRBJ2-3,-,TRBV10-2,-,CASSEMGGPDTQYF,TGCGCCAGCAGTGAAATGGGGGGTCCAGATACGCAGTATTTT
TRBJ1-2,few,TRBV7-3,TRBD1,CASSPLGGQLNYGYTF,TGTGCCAGCAGCCCCCTGGGGGGACAGCTAAACTATGGCTACACCTTC
TRBJ2-5,-,TRBV10-3,TRBD2,CAISLLAGGQETQYF,TGTGCCATCAGTTTGCTAGCGGGGGGTCAAGAGACCCAGTACTTC
TRBJ2-7,-,TRBV28,TRBD1,CASSWDREKKYEQYF,TGTGCCAGCAGTTGGGACAGGGAAAAAAAATACGAGCAGTACTTC
TRBJ1-1,-,TRBV7-7,-,CASSPDLNTKAFF,TGTGCTAGCAGCCCGGACCTAAACACTAAAGCTTTCTTT
TRBJ2-5,few,TRBV5-1,-,CASSLIRDQETQYF,TGCGCCAGCAGCTTAATCAGGGATCAAGAGACCCAGTACTTC
TRBJ2-1,-,TRBV7-9,-,CASSLWPPTGLSHNEQFF,TGTGCCAGCAGCTTATGGCCCCCCACGGGTTTAAGCCACAATGAGCAGTTCTTC
TRBJ1-5,-,TRBV20-1,-,CSARGDIGEPQHF,TGCAGTGCCCGAGGGGACATAGGTGAGCCCCAGCATTTT
TRBJ1-5,-,TRBV27,-,CASSSHPPDQPQHF,TGTGCCAGCAGTTCTCACCCGCCCGATCAGCCCCAGCATTTT
TRBJ1-1,-,TRBV6-5,TRBD1,CASSYSGQGNTEAFF,TGTGCCAGCAGTTACTCAGGACAGGGGAACACTGAAGCTTTCTTT
TRBJ1-3,few,TRBV7-2,-,CASSPWTAGNTIYF,TGTGCCAGCAGCCCCTGGACGGCTGGAAACACCATATATTTT
TRBJ2-1,-,TRBV5-1,-,CASSFEDYNEQFF,TGCGCCAGCAGCTTTGAGGATTACAATGAGCAGTTCTTC
TRBJ2-5,-,TRBV10-3,-,CAISESQSETQYF,TGTGCCATCAGTGAGTCACAGTCAGAGACCCAGTACTTC
TRBJ2-7,-,TRBV6-5,-,CASSYSFRGPGEQYF,TGTGCCAGCAGTTACTCGTTTAGGGGACCTGGCGAGCAGTACTTC
TRBJ1-2,-,TRBV6-5,TRBD1,CASSYTGQGNYGYTF,TGTGCCAGCAGTTACACGGGACAGGGGAACTATGGCTACACCTTC
TRBJ2-1,-,TRBV11-2,TRBD2,CASSLLLAGAYNEQFF,TGTGCCAGCAGCCTATTGCTAGCGGGGGCCTACAATGAGCAGTTCTTC
TRBJ2-4,few,TRBV11-2,TRBD2,CASSSQAGGGNIQYF,TGTGCCAGCAGCTCGCAAGCGGGGGGAGGAAACATTCAGTACTTC
TRBJ2-3,-,TRBV4-1,-,CASSQDRHYGDTQYF,TGCGCCAGCAGCCAAGATAGGCACTACGGAGATACGCAGTATTTT
TRBJ2-5,many,TRBV27,TRBD2,CASSTTGQGTSGGPVNLGGTQYF,TGTGCCAGCAGTACCACGGGACAGGGGACTAGCGGGGGCCCGGTCAATCTAGGGGGGACCCAGTACTTC
TRBJ2-2,few,TRBV28,-,CASSEDRPSNTGELFF,TGTGCCAGCAGTGAGGATAGACCCTCGAACACCGGGGAGCTGTTTTTT
TRBJ1-5,-,TRBV30,-,CAWSVGQPQHF,TGTGCCTGGAGTGTGGGTCAGCCCCAGCATTTT
TRBJ1-1,-,TRBV7-6,-,CASSHKNTEAFF,TGTGCCAGCAGCCACAAGAACACTGAAGCTTTCTTT
TRBJ1-2,-,TRBV5-1,-,CASSLGVQGLLHHF,TGCGCCAGCAGCTTGGGAGTACAGGGCCTGCTGCATCACTTC
TRBJ2-7,few,TRBV7-3,TRBD2,CASSEGTSGSYEQYF,TGTGCCAGCAGCGAAGGGACTAGCGGTTCTTACGAGCAGTACTTC
TRBJ1-2,few,TRBV30,-,CAWSRGGTQGYTF,TGTGCCTGGAGTCGGGGGGGGACTCAAGGCTACACCTTC
TRBJ2-3,-,TRBV5-4,-,CASSLGQGGADTQYF,TGTGCCAGCAGCCTGGGGCAGGGCGGTGCAGATACGCAGTATTTT
TRBJ2-7,-,TRBV5-1,TRBD2,CASSYDGTRDFEQYF,TGCGCCAGCAGCTATGATGGGACTAGAGACTTCGAGCAGTACTTC
TRBJ1-2,-,TRBV30,TRBD1,CAWSVQGYGYTF,TGTGCCTGGAGTGTACAGGGGTATGGCTACACCTTC